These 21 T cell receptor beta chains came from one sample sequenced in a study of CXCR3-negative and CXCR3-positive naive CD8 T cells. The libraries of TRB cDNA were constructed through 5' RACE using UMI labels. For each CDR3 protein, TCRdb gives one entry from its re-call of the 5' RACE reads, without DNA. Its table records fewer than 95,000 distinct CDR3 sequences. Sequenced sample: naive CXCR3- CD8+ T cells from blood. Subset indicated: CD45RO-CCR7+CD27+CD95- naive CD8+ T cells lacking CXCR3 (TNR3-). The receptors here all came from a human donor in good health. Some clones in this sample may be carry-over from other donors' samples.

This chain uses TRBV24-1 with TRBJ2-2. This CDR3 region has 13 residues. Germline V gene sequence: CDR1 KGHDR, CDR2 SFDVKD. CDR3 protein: CATSATTWGELFF.

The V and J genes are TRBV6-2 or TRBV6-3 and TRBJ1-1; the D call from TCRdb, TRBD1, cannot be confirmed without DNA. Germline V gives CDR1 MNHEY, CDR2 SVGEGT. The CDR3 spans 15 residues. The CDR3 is CASSYSGGAGTEAFF.

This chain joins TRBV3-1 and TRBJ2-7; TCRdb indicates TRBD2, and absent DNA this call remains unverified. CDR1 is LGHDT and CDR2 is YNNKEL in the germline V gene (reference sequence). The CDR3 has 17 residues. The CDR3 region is CASSQDPGLTRDYEQYF.

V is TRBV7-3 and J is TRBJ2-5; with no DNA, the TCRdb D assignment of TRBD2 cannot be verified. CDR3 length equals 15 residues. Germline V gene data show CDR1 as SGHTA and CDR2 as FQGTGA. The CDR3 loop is CASSSNGLAEETQYF.

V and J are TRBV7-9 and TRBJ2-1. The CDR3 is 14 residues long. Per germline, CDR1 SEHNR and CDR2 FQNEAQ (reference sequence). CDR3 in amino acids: CASSLASQVNEQFF. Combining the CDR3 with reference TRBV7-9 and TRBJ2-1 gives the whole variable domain DTGVSQNPRHKITKRGQNVTFRCDPISEHNRLYWYRQTLGQGPEFLTYFQNEAQLEKSRLLSDRFSAERPKGSFSTLEIQRTEQGDSAMYLCASSLASQVNEQFFGPGTRLTVL.

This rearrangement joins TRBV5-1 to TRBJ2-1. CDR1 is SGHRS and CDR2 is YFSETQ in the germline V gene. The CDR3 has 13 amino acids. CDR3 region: CASSHSGYNEQFF.

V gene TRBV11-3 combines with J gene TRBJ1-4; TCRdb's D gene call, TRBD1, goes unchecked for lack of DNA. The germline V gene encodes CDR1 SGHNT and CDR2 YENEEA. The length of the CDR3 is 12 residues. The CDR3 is CASSRGNEKLFF.

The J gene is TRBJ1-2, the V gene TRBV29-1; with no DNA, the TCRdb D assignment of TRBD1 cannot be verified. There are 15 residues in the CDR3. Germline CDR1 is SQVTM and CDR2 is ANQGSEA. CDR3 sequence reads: CSVVRGQGIDYGYTF.

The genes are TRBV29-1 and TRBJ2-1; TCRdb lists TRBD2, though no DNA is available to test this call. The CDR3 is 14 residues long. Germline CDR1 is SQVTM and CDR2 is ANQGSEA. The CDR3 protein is CSVNGGGAVDEQFF.

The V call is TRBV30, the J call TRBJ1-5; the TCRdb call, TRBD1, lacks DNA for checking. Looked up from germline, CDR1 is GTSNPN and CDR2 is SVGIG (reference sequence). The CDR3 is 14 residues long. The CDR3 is CAWDTGVSGQPQHF.

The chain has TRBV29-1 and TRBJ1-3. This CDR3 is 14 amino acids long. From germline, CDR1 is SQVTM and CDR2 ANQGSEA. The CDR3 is CSVEREDSGNTIYF.

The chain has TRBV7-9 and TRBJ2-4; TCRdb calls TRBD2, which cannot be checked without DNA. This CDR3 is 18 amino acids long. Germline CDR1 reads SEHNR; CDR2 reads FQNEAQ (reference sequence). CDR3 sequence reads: CASSHSGLAGEAKNIQYF.

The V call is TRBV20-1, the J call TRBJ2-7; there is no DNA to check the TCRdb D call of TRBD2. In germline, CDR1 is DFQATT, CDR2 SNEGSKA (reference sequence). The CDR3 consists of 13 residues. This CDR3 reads CSAGTSDNYEQYF.

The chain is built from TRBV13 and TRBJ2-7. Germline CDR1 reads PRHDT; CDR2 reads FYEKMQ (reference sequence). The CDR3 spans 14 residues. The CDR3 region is CASSLSETVYEQYF. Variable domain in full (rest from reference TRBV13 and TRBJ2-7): AAGVIQSPRHLIKEKRETATLKCYPIPRHDTVYWYQQGPGQDPQFLISFYEKMQSDKGSIPDRFSAQQFSDYHSELNMSSLELGDSALYFCASSLSETVYEQYFGPGTRLTVT.

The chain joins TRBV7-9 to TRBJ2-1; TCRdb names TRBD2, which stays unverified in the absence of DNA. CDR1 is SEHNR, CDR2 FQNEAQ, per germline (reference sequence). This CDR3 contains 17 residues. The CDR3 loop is CASSFGPQSRSYNEQFF. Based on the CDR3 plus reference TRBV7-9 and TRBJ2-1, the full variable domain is DTGVSQNPRHKITKRGQNVTFRCDPISEHNRLYWYRQTLGQGPEFLTYFQNEAQLEKSRLLSDRFSAERPKGSFSTLEIQRTEQGDSAMYLCASSFGPQSRSYNEQFFGPGTRLTVL.

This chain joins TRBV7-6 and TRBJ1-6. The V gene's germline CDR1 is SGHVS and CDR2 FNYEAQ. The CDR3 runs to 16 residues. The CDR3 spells CASSLDWSSYNSPLHF.

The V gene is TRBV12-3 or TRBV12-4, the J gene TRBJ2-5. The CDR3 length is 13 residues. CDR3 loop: CASSGVLSETQYF.

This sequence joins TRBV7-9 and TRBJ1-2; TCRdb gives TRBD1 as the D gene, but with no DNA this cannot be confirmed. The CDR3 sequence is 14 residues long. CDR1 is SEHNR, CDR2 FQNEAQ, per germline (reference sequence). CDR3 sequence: CASSSAGTDYGYTF.

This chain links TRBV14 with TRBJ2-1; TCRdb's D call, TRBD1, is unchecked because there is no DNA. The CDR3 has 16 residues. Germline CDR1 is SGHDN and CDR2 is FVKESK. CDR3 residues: CASSLGTGNWYNEQFF.

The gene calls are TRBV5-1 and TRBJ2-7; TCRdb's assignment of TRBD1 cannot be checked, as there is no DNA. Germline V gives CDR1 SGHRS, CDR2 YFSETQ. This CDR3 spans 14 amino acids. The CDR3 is CASSFGSGAYEQYF.

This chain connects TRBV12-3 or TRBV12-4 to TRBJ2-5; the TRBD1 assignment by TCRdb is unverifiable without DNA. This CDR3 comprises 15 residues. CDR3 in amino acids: CASSEGTGIEETQYF.